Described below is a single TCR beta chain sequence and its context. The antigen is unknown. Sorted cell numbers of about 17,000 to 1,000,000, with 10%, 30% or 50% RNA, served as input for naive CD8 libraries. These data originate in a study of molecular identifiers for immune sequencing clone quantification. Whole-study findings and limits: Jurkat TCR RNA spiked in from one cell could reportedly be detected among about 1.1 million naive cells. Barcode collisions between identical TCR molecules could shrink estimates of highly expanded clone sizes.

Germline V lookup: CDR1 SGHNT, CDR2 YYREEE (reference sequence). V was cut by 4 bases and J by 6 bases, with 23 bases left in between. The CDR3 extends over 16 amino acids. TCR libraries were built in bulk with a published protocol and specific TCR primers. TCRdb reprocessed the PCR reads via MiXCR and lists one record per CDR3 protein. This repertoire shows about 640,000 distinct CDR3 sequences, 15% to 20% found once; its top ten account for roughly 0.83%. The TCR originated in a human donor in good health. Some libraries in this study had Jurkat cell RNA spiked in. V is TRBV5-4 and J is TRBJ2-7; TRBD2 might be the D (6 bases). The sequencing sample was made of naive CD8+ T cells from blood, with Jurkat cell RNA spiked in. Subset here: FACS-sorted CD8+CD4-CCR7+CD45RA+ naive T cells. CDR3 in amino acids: CASSNSNGLTTGEQYF. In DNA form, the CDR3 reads TGTGCCAGCAGCAATAGTAACGGACTAACTACGGGCGAGCAGTACTTC.